Only one count was recorded for the clone carrying this T cell receptor (beta chain). The data were obtained in a study of cytomegalovirus exposure and HLA in healthy donors. Germline V CDR1 and CDR2: SQVTM, ANQGSEA. The CDR3 has 13 amino acids. Trimming pared 4 bases from V and 2 bases from J, leaving 11 bases between. This table comes from immunoSEQ multiplex PCR, and its TCRdb copy is limited to in-frame clones, with some not included. The data show 50,000 or so clones, with roughly 90% seen just once and around 2.2% held by the top ten. This receptor was taken from a woman in her thirties in good health and CMV-seronegative. Sequencing used PBMCs. The chain is built from TRBV29-1 and TRBJ1-1; D not resolved. CDR3 in amino acids: CSVGGTPNTEAFF. The CDR3 coding sequence is TGCAGCGTTGGTGGCACACCAAACACTGAAGCTTTCTTT. Together with reference TRBV29-1 and TRBJ1-1, the CDR3 gives the full variable domain: SAVISQKPSRDICQRGTSLTIQCQVDSQVTMMFWYRQQPGQSLTLIATANQGSEATYESGFVIDKFPISRPNLTFSTLTVSNMSPEDSSIYLCSVGGTPNTEAFFGQGTRLTVV.